One and the same sample provided the 20 T cell receptor beta chains below, sequenced in a study of shared clonotypes between healthy human individuals. The repertoire was sequenced with immunoSEQ multiplex PCR; TCRdb's copy has only in-frame clones and lacks some. The sample lists around 1.9 million clones; 85% to 95% were seen once. Naive-designated CD8 cells lacked CD45RO, were positively enriched for CCR7, and omitted terminally differentiated effector memory CD45RA+ cells. Sequenced sample: naive CD8+ T cells from PBMCs. The receptors come from a man younger than 35 in good health. Some clones in this sample may be carry-over from other donors' samples.

V is TRBV7-9 and J is TRBJ1-2; 7 bases fit TRBD1. The ends lost 5 bases at V and 7 bases at J; junction bases unmatched: 7. CDR1 is SEHNR, CDR2 FQNEAQ, per germline (reference sequence). There are 13 residues in the CDR3. CDR3 in amino acids: CASSLDRVSGYTF. In nucleotides, the CDR3 is TGTGCCAGCAGCCTAGACAGGGTATCTGGCTACACCTTC.

V and J are TRBV28 and TRBJ1-1; D perhaps matches TRBD1 (6 bases). CDR1 MDHEN and CDR2 SYDVKM come from the germline V gene. The V gene lost 4 bases and the J gene lost 2 bases, with 17 bases spanning the gap. This CDR3 contains 16 residues. Written as DNA, the CDR3 is TGTGCCAGCAGTTCCCTCTTCCAGGGGCGAAACACTGAAGCTTTCTTT. Amino acids: CASSSLFQGRNTEAFF.

This clone showed up just once. The J gene is TRBJ1-5, the V gene TRBV19; TRBD1 agrees at 11 bases. V was clipped by 11 bases and J by 6 bases; unmatched bases: 9. This CDR3 comprises 14 residues. Germline CDR1 is LNHDA and CDR2 is SQIVND (reference sequence). CDR3 sequence reads: CAASGTGGIQPQHF. CDR3 nucleotides: TGTGCCGCATCCGGGACAGGGGGGATTCAGCCCCAGCATTTT.

The V gene is TRBV19, the J gene TRBJ1-1, with D uncertain. This CDR3 has 13 residues. The V end lost 5 bases, the J end lost 1 base, and 8 bases lay between the germline ends. Germline V lookup: CDR1 LNHDA, CDR2 SQIVND (reference sequence). CDR3 DNA sequence: TGTGCCAGTAGTCGGCGGACGAACACTGAAGCTTTCTTT. Residues: CASSRRTNTEAFF.

The J gene is TRBJ2-7, the V gene TRBV13; D is ambiguous. Trimming removed 4 bases at V and 7 bases at J, with 14 bases between. This CDR3 comprises 13 residues. Germline V gene lookup returns CDR1 PRHDT and CDR2 FYEKMQ (reference sequence). CDR3 sequence reads: CASSSKDEWEQYF. In nucleotides, the CDR3 is TGTGCCAGCAGCTCCAAGGACGAATGGGAGCAGTACTTC.

This chain joins TRBV5-1 and TRBJ2-2; 9 bases map to TRBD1. The CDR3 runs 16 residues. V shed 3 bases and J 1 base; nucleotides not matched to a gene: 4. The V gene's germline CDR1 is SGHRS and CDR2 YFSETQ. CDR3 DNA sequence: TGCGCCAGCAGCTGGGACAGGGAGAGGAACACCGGGGAGCTGTTTTTT. Its protein is CASSWDRERNTGELFF. Variable domain in full (rest from reference TRBV5-1 and TRBJ2-2): KAGVTQTPRYLIKTRGQQVTLSCSPISGHRSVSWYQQTPGQGLQFLFEYFSETQRNKGNFPGRFSGRQFSNSRSEMNVSTLELGDSALYLCASSWDRERNTGELFFGEGSRLTVL.

This chain uses TRBV5-1 with TRBJ2-2; D gene uncertain. Germline-derived CDR1 and CDR2 are SGHRS and YFSETQ. The CDR3 covers 12 residues. The ends were cut back, 3 bases at V and 8 bases at J, with 8 bases in the middle. The CDR3 spells CASSSSLGELFF. The CDR3 bases are TGCGCCAGCAGCTCGTCTCTGGGGGAGCTGTTTTTT. The full variable domain, with the rest looked up from reference TRBV5-1 and TRBJ2-2, is KAGVTQTPRYLIKTRGQQVTLSCSPISGHRSVSWYQQTPGQGLQFLFEYFSETQRNKGNFPGRFSGRQFSNSRSEMNVSTLELGDSALYLCASSSSLGELFFGEGSRLTVL.

The chain uses TRBV9 and TRBJ2-7; TRBD2 is a possible D gene (7 bases). From germline, CDR1 is SGDLS and CDR2 YYNGEE. The V end was cut by 3 bases, the J end by 5 bases, with 15 bases between. The CDR3 runs to 14 residues. The CDR3 bases are TGTGCCAGCAGCGCGTCAGGGGCGGGGGACGAGCAGTACTTC. Translation: CASSASGAGDEQYF.

The genes are TRBV7-2 and TRBJ2-7; 8 nucleotides line up with TRBD2. V shed 1 base and J 3 bases; nucleotides not matched to a gene: 5. Germline V gives CDR1 SGHTA, CDR2 FQGNSA. The CDR3 length is 15 residues. CDR3 region: CASSLVAGGGYEQYF. The CDR3 DNA reads TGTGCCAGCAGCTTAGTTGCGGGAGGAGGCTACGAGCAGTACTTC.

This clone has a single count. This chain joins TRBV5-1 and TRBJ2-7, with D maybe TRBD2 (7 bases). Trimming cost V 4 bases and J 3 bases, with 20 bases left between them. The CDR3 totals 16 residues. The V gene's germline CDR1 is SGHRS and CDR2 YFSETQ. The CDR3: CASSPGGRELIYEQYF. The CDR3 DNA is TGCGCCAGCAGCCCGGGGGGCAGGGAACTAATCTACGAGCAGTACTTC.

The CDR3 bases are TGTGCCAGCATCCCGGGCGGAAGGGCTTTAGGGGAGCTGTTTTTT. It specifies CASIPGGRALGELFF. The V and J genes are TRBV19 and TRBJ2-2; the D is unclear. This CDR3 comprises 15 residues. Germline CDR1 reads LNHDA; CDR2 reads SQIVND (reference sequence). Between the trimmed V and J ends, which lost 9 bases and 8 bases, there was a span of 22 bases. Looking up the rest from reference TRBV19 and TRBJ2-2 gives the full variable domain: DGGITQSPKYLFRKEGQNVTLSCEQNLNHDAMYWYRQDPGQGLRLIYYSQIVNDFQKGDIAEGYSVSREKKESFPLTVTSAQKNPTAFYLCASIPGGRALGELFFGEGSRLTVL.

Worth noting for this clone: Other DNA sequences in this specimen translate into the identical CDR3. The rearrangement joins TRBV7-3 to TRBJ2-2, with a possible D match to TRBD2 (6 bases). The CDR3 spans 14 residues. Per the germline V gene, CDR1 is SGHTA and CDR2 is FQGTGA. Trimming cost V 2 bases and J 5 bases, with 9 bases left between them. CDR3 loop: CASSLAGGTGELFF. CDR3 coding DNA: TGTGCCAGCAGCTTAGCCGGGGGTACCGGGGAGCTGTTTTTT.

This clone was seen a few times. The chain has TRBV13 and TRBJ2-7; TRBD2 matches 13 bases. The germline V gene encodes CDR1 PRHDT and CDR2 FYEKMQ (reference sequence). This CDR3 contains 16 residues. Trimming at V came to 0 bases and at J to 4 bases, leaving 3 bases not matched to a gene. The CDR3 DNA sequence: TGTGCCAGCAGCTTAGGGGGGACTAGCGGGAAGTACGAGCAGTACTTC. As protein: CASSLGGTSGKYEQYF.

This chain connects TRBV7-9 to TRBJ1-2; tentative D call: TRBD1 (5 bases). The germline gives CDR1 SEHNR, CDR2 FQNEAQ (reference sequence). The CDR3 extends over 17 amino acids. The germline V and J ends were trimmed by 5 bases and 11 bases, with 30 bases remaining between them. CDR3 region: CASSPTMNSRDGVLYTF. The CDR3 nucleotides read TGTGCCAGCAGCCCAACCATGAACTCCCGGGACGGAGTTTTGTACACCTTC.

With regard to this clone: Other DNA sequences from this sample encode an identical CDR3 as well. The chain combines TRBV27 with TRBJ1-5; no reliable D call. This CDR3 has 14 amino acids. Looked up from germline, CDR1 is MNHEY and CDR2 is SMNVEV (reference sequence). V was shortened by 2 bases and J by 1 base, with 6 bases between the two germline ends. The CDR3 spells CASSLISSNQPQHF. The CDR3 bases are TGTGCCAGCAGTTTAATTTCAAGCAATCAGCCCCAGCATTTT.

The chain employs TRBV7-9 and TRBJ2-3; possibly TRBD1 for D (7 bases). CDR1 is SEHNR and CDR2 is FQNEAQ in the germline V gene (reference sequence). The CDR3 has 16 residues. V was clipped by 5 bases and J by 3 bases, with 18 bases between them. CDR3: CASSQGQLGGTDTQYF. For the CDR3, the DNA is TGTGCCAGCAGCCAGGGACAGCTTGGGGGGACAGATACGCAGTATTTT. The entire variable domain, with the rest obtained from reference TRBV7-9 and TRBJ2-3, is as follows: DTGVSQNPRHKITKRGQNVTFRCDPISEHNRLYWYRQTLGQGPEFLTYFQNEAQLEKSRLLSDRFSAERPKGSFSTLEIQRTEQGDSAMYLCASSQGQLGGTDTQYFGPGTRLTVL.

About this clone itself: The sample holds other DNA sequences that translate to the same CDR3. The chain uses TRBV30 and TRBJ1-2; 7 nucleotides agree with TRBD1. The CDR3 runs to 11 residues. Trimming took 4 bases from V and 4 from J; bases not matched to a gene: 0. Germline V gene lookup returns CDR1 GTSNPN and CDR2 SVGIG (reference sequence). The CDR3 nucleotides read TGTGCCTGGACAGGGGGCTATGGCTACACCTTC. Encoded protein: CAWTGGYGYTF.

The chain has TRBV19 and TRBJ2-2; D ambiguous. This CDR3 region has 15 residues. Per the germline V gene, CDR1 is LNHDA and CDR2 is SQIVND (reference sequence). V lost 6 bases and J lost 2, with 13 bases in between. CDR3 loop: CASSPLGGNTGELFF. The DNA of the CDR3 is TGTGCCAGTAGCCCTCTCGGCGGAAACACCGGGGAGCTGTTTTTT.

The DNA of the CDR3 is TGTGCCAGCATTTTGAATCGGGGCACTGAAGCTTTCTTT. The encoded protein is CASILNRGTEAFF. The J gene is TRBJ1-1, the V gene TRBV6-1; D ambiguous. CDR1 is MNHNS and CDR2 is SASEGT in the germline V gene. V lost 7 bases to trimming and J lost 4 bases, with 13 bases between them. The CDR3 is made up of 13 amino acids.

This clone was picked up one time. The V call is TRBV2, the J call TRBJ2-7; D is possibly TRBD2 (6 bases). Germline V CDR1 and CDR2: SNHLY, FYNNEI. V gave up 3 bases and J gave up 2 bases, with 14 bases separating them. The length of the CDR3 is 15 residues. This CDR3 is CASSDGGNGAYEQYF. CDR3 nucleotide sequence: TGTGCCAGCAGTGATGGGGGGAATGGTGCCTACGAGCAGTACTTC. Based on the CDR3 plus reference TRBV2 and TRBJ2-7, the full variable domain is EPEVTQTPSHQVTQMGQEVILRCVPISNHLYFYWYRQILGQKVEFLVSFYNNEISEKSEIFDDQFSVERPDGSNFTLKIRSTKLEDSAMYFCASSDGGNGAYEQYFGPGTRLTVT.